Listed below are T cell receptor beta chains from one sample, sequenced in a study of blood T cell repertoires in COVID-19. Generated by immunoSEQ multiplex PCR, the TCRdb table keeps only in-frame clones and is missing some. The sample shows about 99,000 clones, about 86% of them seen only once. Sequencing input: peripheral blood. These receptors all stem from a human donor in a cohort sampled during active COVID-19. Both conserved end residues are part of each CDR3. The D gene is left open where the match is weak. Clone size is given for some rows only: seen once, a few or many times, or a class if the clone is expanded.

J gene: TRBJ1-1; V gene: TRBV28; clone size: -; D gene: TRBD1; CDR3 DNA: TGTGCCAGCAGGGGACAGGGGAACACTGAAGCTTTCTTT; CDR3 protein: CASRGQGNTEAFF
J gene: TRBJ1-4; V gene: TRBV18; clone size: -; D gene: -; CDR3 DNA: TGTGCCAGTTCCTCGATTCGGCAGGGAGGTGAAAAACTGTTTTTT; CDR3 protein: CASSSIRQGGEKLFF
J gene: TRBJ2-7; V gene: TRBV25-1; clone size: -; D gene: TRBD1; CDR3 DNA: TGTGCCAGCAGTGACGACAGGGGGGGGAGTACCGAGCAGTACTTC; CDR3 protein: CASSDDRGGSTEQYF
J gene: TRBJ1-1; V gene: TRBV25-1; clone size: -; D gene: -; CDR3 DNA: TGTGCCAGCAGTGCAAGGGGGACTGAAGCTTTCTTT; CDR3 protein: CASSARGTEAFF
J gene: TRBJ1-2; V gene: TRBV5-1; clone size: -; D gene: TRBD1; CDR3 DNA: TGCGCCAGCAGCTTGCAGTGGACAGGGGGTTATGGCTACACCTTC; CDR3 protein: CASSLQWTGGYGYTF
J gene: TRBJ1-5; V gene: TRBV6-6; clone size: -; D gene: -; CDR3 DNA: TGTGCCAGCAGGGGGCTACCGGATCAGCCCCAGCATTTT; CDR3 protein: CASRGLPDQPQHF
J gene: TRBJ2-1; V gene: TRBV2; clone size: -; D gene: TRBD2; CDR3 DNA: TGTGCCAGCAAAGCGGGAGGAAACAATGAGCAGTTCTTC; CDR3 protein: CASKAGGNNEQFF
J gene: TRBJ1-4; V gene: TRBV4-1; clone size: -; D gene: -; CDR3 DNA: TGCGCCAGCAGCCAAGACTGGGGAGGGTCGGCTGAAAAACTGTTTTTT; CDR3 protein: CASSQDWGGSAEKLFF
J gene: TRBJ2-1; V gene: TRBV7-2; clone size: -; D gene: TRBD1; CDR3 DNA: TGTGCCAGCAGCTTGGGGCCACAGGGGGCTAGCTCCTACAATGAGCAGTTCTTC; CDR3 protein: CASSLGPQGASSYNEQFF
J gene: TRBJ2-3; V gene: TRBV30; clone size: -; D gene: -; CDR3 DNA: TGTGCCTGGAGTGTGGATGCTAGGTTCACAGATACGCAGTATTTT; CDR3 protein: CAWSVDARFTDTQYF
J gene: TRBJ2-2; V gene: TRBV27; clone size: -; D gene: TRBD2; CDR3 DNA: TGTGCCAGCAGTTTTGCGGGAGGACGGTCCGGGGAGCTGTTTTTT; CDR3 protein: CASSFAGGRSGELFF
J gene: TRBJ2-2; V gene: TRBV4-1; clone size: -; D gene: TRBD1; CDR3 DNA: TGCGCCAGCAGCCATTCCGGGACAGGGGGCTACACCGGGGAGCTGTTTTTT; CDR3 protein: CASSHSGTGGYTGELFF
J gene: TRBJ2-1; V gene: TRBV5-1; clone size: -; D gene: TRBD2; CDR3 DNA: TGCGCCAGCAGCTTGGCTGGACTAGCGGCCAGCTCCTACAATGAGCAGTTCTTC; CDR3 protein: CASSLAGLAASSYNEQFF
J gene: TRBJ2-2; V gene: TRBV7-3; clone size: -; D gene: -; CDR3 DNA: TGTGCCAGCAGCTTAAGCAGGGCTGGGGAGCTGTTTTTT; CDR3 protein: CASSLSRAGELFF
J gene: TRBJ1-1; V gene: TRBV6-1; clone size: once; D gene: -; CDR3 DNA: TGTGCCAGCAGTGACAGCAGGGGAAGATTTGGGAACACTGAAGCTTTCTTT; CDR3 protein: CASSDSRGRFGNTEAFF
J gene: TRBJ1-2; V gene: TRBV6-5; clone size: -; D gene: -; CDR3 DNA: TGTGCCAGCAGTTACACTCCCGGTCGTGCGGGGGACTACACCTTC; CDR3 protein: CASSYTPGRAGDYTF
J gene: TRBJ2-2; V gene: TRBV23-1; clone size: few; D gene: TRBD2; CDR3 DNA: TGCGCCAGCAGTCAATCTATTCACGGCGGAGAGAGGACTAGCGGGGCGGTCGGGGAGCTGTTTTTT; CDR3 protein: CASSQSIHGGERTSGAVGELFF
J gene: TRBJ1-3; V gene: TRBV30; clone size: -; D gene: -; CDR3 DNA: TGTGCCTGGACTAAAGAGTCTGGAAACACCATATATTTT; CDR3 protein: CAWTKESGNTIYF
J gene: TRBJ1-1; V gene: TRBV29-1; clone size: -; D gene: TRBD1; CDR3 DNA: TGCAGCGTCCGGGCGGCTCTACAGGGGCTTGAAGCTTTCTTT; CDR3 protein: CSVRAALQGLEAFF
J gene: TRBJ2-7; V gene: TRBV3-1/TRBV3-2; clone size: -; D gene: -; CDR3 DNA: TGTGCCAGCAGCCCCGGAGCCTACGAGCAGTACTTC; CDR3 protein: CASSPGAYEQYF
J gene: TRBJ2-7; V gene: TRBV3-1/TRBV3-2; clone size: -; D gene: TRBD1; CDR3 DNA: TGTGCCAGCAGCCAGCCAGGGGGCGCCTACGAGCAGTACTTC; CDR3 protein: CASSQPGGAYEQYF
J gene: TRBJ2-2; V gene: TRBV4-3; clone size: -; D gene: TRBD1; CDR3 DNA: TGCGCCAGCAGCGACAGGGCCCCGAACACCGGGGAGCTGTTTTTT; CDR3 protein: CASSDRAPNTGELFF
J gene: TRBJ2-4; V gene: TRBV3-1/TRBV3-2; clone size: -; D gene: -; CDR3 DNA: TGTGCCAGCAGCTCCCCCGGAGGCAAAAACATTCAGTACTTC; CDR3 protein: CASSSPGGKNIQYF
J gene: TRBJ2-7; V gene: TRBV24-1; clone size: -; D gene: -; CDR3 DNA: TGTGCCACCAGTGATTTGGACTCCTCCTACGAGCAGTACTTC; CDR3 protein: CATSDLDSSYEQYF
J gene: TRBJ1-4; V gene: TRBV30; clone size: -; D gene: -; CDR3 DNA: TGTGCCTGGAGCGTGGAGGGTAGCTATGAAAAACTGTTTTTT; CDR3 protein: CAWSVEGSYEKLFF
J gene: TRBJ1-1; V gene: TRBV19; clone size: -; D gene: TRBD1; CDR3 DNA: TGTGCCAGTAGCCGGCGGACAGGGGACACTGAAGCTTTCTTT; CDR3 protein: CASSRRTGDTEAFF
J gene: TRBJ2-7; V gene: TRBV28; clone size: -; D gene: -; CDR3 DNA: TGTGCCAGCAGTTTAACAAGCTCCTACGAGCAGTACTTC; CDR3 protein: CASSLTSSYEQYF
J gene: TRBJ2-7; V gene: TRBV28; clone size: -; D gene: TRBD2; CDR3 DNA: TGTGCCAGCGTCAGCGGGAGAGCGGCCGGCGAGCAGTACTTC; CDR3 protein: CASVSGRAAGEQYF
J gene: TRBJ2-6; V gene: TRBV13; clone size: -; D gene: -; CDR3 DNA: TGTGCCAGCAGCTCGCCACCCGACAGGATCTCTGGGGCCAACGTCCTGACTTTC; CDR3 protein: CASSSPPDRISGANVLTF
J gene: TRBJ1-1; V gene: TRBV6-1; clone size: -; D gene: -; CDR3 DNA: TGTGCCAGCAGTTTCTTGGTAGTGAACGCTGAAGCTTTCTTT; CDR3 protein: CASSFLVVNAEAFF
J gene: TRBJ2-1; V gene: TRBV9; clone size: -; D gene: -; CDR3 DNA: TGTGCCAGCAGCGCGACGATTAGCTTCAATGAGCAGTTCTTC; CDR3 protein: CASSATISFNEQFF
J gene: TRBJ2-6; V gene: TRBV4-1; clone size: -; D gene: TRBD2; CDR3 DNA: TGCGCCAGCAGCCAAGCCCCTGGGAGGGTCTATACTGGGGCCAACGTCCTGACTTTC; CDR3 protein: CASSQAPGRVYTGANVLTF
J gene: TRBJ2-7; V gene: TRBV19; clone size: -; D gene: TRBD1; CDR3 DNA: TGTGCCAGTAGTGCCGGACAGGGGTCCTCCCCATGGTACTTC; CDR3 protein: CASSAGQGSSPWYF
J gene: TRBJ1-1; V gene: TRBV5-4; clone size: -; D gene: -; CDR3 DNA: TGTGCCAGCAGCCATACGCCCAGGAACACTGAAGCTTTCTTT; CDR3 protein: CASSHTPRNTEAFF
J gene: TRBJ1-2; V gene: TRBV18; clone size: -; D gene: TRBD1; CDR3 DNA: TGTGCCAGCTCACCAAAGGGACAGTCTAACTATGGCTACACCTTC; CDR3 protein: CASSPKGQSNYGYTF
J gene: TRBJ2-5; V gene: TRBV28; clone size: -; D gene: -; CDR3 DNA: TGTGCCAGCAGTTTACTCCAAGAGACCCAGTACTTC; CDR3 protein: CASSLLQETQYF
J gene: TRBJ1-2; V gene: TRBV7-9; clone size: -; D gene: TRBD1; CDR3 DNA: TGTGCCAGCAGCTTAGCTGAACCCCAGGGGGCCAGGGGCTACACCTTC; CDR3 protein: CASSLAEPQGARGYTF
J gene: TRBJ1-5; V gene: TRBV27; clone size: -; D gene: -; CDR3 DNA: TGTGCCAGCAGGGGCCCTTATAGCAATCAGCCCCAGCATTTT; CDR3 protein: CASRGPYSNQPQHF
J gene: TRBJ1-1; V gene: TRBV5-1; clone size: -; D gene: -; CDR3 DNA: TGCGCCAGCAGTTCCTCGACGAGGGAAGCTTTCTTT; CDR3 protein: CASSSSTREAFF
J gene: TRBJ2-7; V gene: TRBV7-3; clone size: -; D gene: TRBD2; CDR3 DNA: TGTGCCAGCAGCTTAAATGCGGGGGAAGACGAGCAGTACTTC; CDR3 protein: CASSLNAGEDEQYF
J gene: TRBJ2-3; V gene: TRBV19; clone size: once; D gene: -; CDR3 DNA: TGTGCCAGTTGCCGGGTGTTCGGGAGAGCATCAGATACGCAGTATTTT; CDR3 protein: CASCRVFGRASDTQYF
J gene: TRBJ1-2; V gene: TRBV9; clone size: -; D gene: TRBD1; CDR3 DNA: TGTGCCAGCAGCGTAGAAAGGACAGGGGAGGACTATGGCTACACCTTC; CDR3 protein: CASSVERTGEDYGYTF
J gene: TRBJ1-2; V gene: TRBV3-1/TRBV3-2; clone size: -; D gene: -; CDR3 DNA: TGTGCCAGCAGCCAAGAAGGGAGGGGCAGGGATGGCTACACCTTC; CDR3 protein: CASSQEGRGRDGYTF
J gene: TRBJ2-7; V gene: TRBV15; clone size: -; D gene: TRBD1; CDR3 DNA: TGTGCCACCAGTTTCGGACAGGGATCCTACGAGCAGTACTTC; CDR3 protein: CATSFGQGSYEQYF
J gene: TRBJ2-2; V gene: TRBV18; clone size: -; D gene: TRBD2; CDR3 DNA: TGTGCCAGCTCATCGACTAGCGGGAACACCGGGGAGCTGTTTTTT; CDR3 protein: CASSSTSGNTGELFF
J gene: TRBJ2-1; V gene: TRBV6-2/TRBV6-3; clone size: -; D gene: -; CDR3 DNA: TGTGCCAGCAGTCGGCCAACTAGCTCCTACAATGAGCAGTTCTTC; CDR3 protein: CASSRPTSSYNEQFF
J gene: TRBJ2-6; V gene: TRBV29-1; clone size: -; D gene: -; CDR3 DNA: TGCAGCGTGGACAGCGGGACTGGGGCCAACGTCCTGACTTTC; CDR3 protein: CSVDSGTGANVLTF
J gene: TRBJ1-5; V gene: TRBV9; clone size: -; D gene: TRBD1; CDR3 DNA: TGTGCCAGCAGCGTAGAGGCAGGGGGGAATCAGCCCCAGCATTTT; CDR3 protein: CASSVEAGGNQPQHF
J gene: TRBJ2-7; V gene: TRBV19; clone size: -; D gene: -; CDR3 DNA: TGTGCCAGTAGTAGCGGGGGCCCCTACGAGCAGTACTTC; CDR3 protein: CASSSGGPYEQYF
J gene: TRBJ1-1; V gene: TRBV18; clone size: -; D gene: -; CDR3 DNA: TGTGCCAGCTCCCAGGGACAACAGAACACTGAAGCTTTCTTT; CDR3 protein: CASSQGQQNTEAFF
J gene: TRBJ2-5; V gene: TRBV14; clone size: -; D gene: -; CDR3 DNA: TGTGCCAGCAGCCAAGCGCCCCTCAGGGAAGAGACCCAGTACTTC; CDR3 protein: CASSQAPLREETQYF
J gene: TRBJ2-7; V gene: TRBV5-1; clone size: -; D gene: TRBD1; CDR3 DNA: TGCGCCAGCAGCTTGGGTGGGACAGGGCAAGAGGAGCAGTACTTC; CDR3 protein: CASSLGGTGQEEQYF
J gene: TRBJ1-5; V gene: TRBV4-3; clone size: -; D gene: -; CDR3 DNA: TGCGCCAGCAGCCAAGATGGCAGAAATCAGCCCCAGCATTTT; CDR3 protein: CASSQDGRNQPQHF
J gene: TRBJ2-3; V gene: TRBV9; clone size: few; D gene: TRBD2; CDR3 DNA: TGTGCCAGCAGCGTAGGGACTAGCGGGAGGGGCACAGATACGCAGTATTTT; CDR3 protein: CASSVGTSGRGTDTQYF